The rows below give T cell receptor beta chains drawn from one sample of a study of metastatic and nonmetastatic thyroid tumors. TCRdb recomputed clones from the PCR reads via MiXCR. This table has around 22,000 clones, about a third appearing once. Sequencing was carried out using blood. The receptor set was obtained from a male donor with papillary thyroid cancer or a benign thyroid nodule (not recorded which). Some clones in this sample may be carry-over from other donors' samples. The CDR3 runs from the conserved cysteine through the conserved F or W. The D gene is left open where the match is weak. Clone size is stated in some rows and not others, as once, few, many or a class when expanded.

CDR3 length	V gene	D gene	clone size	J gene	CDR3 protein	CDR3 DNA
16	TRBV7-3	TRBD2	medium-sized	TRBJ2-1	CASSLTGGHSYNEQFF	TGTGCCAGCAGCTTGACGGGAGGGCACTCCTACAATGAGCAGTTCTTC
14	TRBV7-9	TRBD2	.	TRBJ2-7	CASSLKGGASEQYF	TGTGCCAGCAGCTTAAAGGGAGGGGCGAGCGAGCAGTACTTC
16	TRBV5-5	.	.	TRBJ2-2	CASSLTPGLNTGELFF	TGTGCCAGCAGCTTGACTCCAGGGTTGAACACCGGGGAGCTGTTTTTT
15	TRBV20-1	.	.	TRBJ1-2	CSARLGTKANYGYTF	TGCAGTGCTAGACTGGGGACAAAGGCAAACTATGGCTACACCTTC
15	TRBV11-2	.	.	TRBJ2-3	CASSLVGLPTDTQYF	TGTGCCAGCAGCTTAGTCGGCCTACCCACAGATACGCAGTATTTT
15	TRBV19	.	few	TRBJ1-3	CASSMDFPTGNTIYF	TGTGCCAGTAGTATGGACTTTCCGACTGGAAACACCATATATTTT
14	TRBV6-1	.	.	TRBJ2-7	CASSPEGFKDEQYF	TGTGCCAGCAGTCCGGAGGGGTTTAAGGACGAGCAGTACTTC
12	TRBV30	.	.	TRBJ1-1	CAWSFGGTEAFF	TGTGCCTGGAGTTTTGGTGGCACTGAAGCTTTCTTT
15	TRBV20-1	TRBD1	.	TRBJ1-5	CSASRTGGWNQPQHF	TGCAGTGCTAGTCGGACAGGGGGCTGGAATCAGCCCCAGCATTTT
14	TRBV6-2/TRBV6-3	TRBD2	few	TRBJ2-3	CASSFGLVGDTQYF	TGTGCCAGCAGTTTCGGACTAGTGGGGGATACGCAGTATTTT
15	TRBV6-4	TRBD2	.	TRBJ2-1	CASSESGGGYNEQFF	TGTGCCAGCAGTGAGAGCGGGGGTGGGTACAATGAGCAGTTCTTC
15	TRBV5-1	TRBD1	.	TRBJ2-7	CASSLGVGTGNEQYF	TGCGCCAGCAGCTTGGGGGTAGGGACAGGGAACGAGCAGTACTTC
15	TRBV11-2	.	.	TRBJ2-6	CASSLDRPGANVLTF	TGTGCCAGCAGCTTAGATAGACCTGGGGCCAACGTCCTGACTTTC
15	TRBV4-1	TRBD2	.	TRBJ2-1	CASSLPGLTYNEQFF	TGCGCCAGCAGCCTCCCGGGACTAACATACAATGAGCAGTTCTTC
12	TRBV27	.	many	TRBJ2-7	CASRSYTDEQYF	TGTGCCAGCAGGTCCTACACGGACGAGCAGTACTTC
17	TRBV12-3/TRBV12-4	TRBD1	.	TRBJ1-5	CASSRIRGPGGNQPQHF	TGTGCCAGCAGCCGAATAAGGGGGCCGGGCGGCAATCAGCCCCAGCATTTT
11	TRBV2	.	many	TRBJ2-7	CASRGGYEQYF	TGTGCCAGCAGAGGGGGCTACGAGCAGTACTTC
13	TRBV20-1	.	many	TRBJ2-5	CSARVSGQETQYF	TGCAGTGCTAGAGTGTCTGGACAAGAGACCCAGTACTTC
13	TRBV20-1	TRBD2	medium-sized	TRBJ2-3	CSAGLADTDTQYF	TGCAGTGCGGGACTAGCGGACACAGATACGCAGTATTTT
13	TRBV28	TRBD1	.	TRBJ1-2	CASSGTGGYGYTF	TGTGCCAGCAGTGGGACAGGGGGCTATGGCTACACCTTC
17	TRBV20-1	.	medium-sized	TRBJ2-1	CSASIKASRSSYNEQFF	TGCAGTGCTAGTATAAAAGCAAGTCGAAGCTCCTACAATGAGCAGTTCTTC
16	TRBV27	TRBD1	many	TRBJ2-2	CASSLSPGQEYGELFF	TGTGCCAGCAGTTTATCCCCGGGACAGGAATACGGGGAGCTGTTTTTT
12	TRBV20-1	.	.	TRBJ2-7	CSAPLRGYEQYF	TGCAGTGCTCCGCTGAGGGGATACGAGCAGTACTTC
14	TRBV28	.	once	TRBJ1-1	CASCSDRPNTEAFF	TGTGCCAGCTGCTCAGACAGGCCGAACACTGAAGCTTTCTTT
13	TRBV27	.	.	TRBJ2-2	CASSLKRTGELFF	TGTGCCAGCAGTTTAAAACGCACCGGGGAGCTGTTTTTT
13	TRBV5-1	.	.	TRBJ2-5	CASSFRTGETQYF	TGCGCCAGCAGCTTTAGGACCGGAGAGACCCAGTACTTC
15	TRBV9	.	.	TRBJ2-3	CASSVGGDSTDTQYF	TGTGCCAGCAGCGTAGGGGGGGACAGCACAGATACGCAGTATTTT
13	TRBV7-2	.	many	TRBJ2-7	CASSSGQTYEQYF	TGTGCCAGCAGCTCCGGACAGACCTACGAGCAGTACTTC
14	TRBV5-6	TRBD1	.	TRBJ1-2	CASSLTGEINGYTF	TGTGCCAGCAGCCTGACAGGGGAAATAAATGGCTACACCTTC
18	TRBV4-1	TRBD2	.	TRBJ2-7	CASSHLTPLAGESYEQYF	TGCGCCAGCAGCCATCTAACCCCACTAGCGGGAGAGTCCTACGAGCAGTACTTC
12	TRBV6-2/TRBV6-3	.	many	TRBJ1-2	CASSDPNYGYTF	TGTGCCAGCAGTGACCCCAACTATGGCTACACCTTC
17	TRBV20-1	TRBD2	many	TRBJ2-1	CSANGLAGSFLANEQFF	TGCAGTGCTAACGGACTAGCGGGAAGTTTCTTGGCCAATGAGCAGTTCTTC
16	TRBV30	.	once	TRBJ1-2	CAWMGLGSRGNYGYTF	TGTGCCTGGATGGGCCTGGGGTCGCGGGGAAACTATGGCTACACCTTC
14	TRBV4-1	.	medium-sized	TRBJ2-5	CASSQNPWGETQYF	TGCGCCAGCAGCCAAAATCCCTGGGGGGAGACCCAGTACTTC
15	TRBV6-2/TRBV6-3	.	medium-sized	TRBJ2-2	CASNRSPDRDPELFF	TGTGCCAGCAACCGATCCCCTGATCGGGATCCAGAGCTGTTTTTT
14	TRBV5-1	.	many	TRBJ1-2	CASSLGDRNYGYTF	TGCGCCAGCAGCTTGGGTGACAGAAATTATGGCTACACCTTC
12	TRBV20-1	.	.	TRBJ2-7	CSARDEWVEQYF	TGCAGTGCTAGAGATGAGTGGGTCGAGCAGTACTTC
15	TRBV6-1	.	.	TRBJ2-1	CASGKRIGRYNEQFF	TGTGCCAGCGGAAAGCGGATCGGAAGATACAATGAGCAGTTCTTC